This T cell receptor beta chain was recorded in a study of identifying expanded T cells in peripheral blood (dated by TCRdb to between 2017 and 2020). With regard to the full study: Separate aliquots of the same genomic DNA pool were sequenced to produce technical replicates, and four replicates were compared in pairs. Study-wide findings and limitations: The authors expected that over much longer intervals, such as months to years, biological variance in healthy repertoires might increase even further. About 1.1 differentially abundant clones were flagged by the binomial model between technical replicates, whereas about 16 and 20 were flagged over approximately two weeks and four weeks, respectively. In all healthy donors, the variance in clone template counts between samples taken roughly 14 days apart rose significantly as total template count increased. Across all healthy-donor time intervals, the beta-binomial model significantly cut both the number of clones called differentially abundant and the false-positive rate.

Comment on this clone: What antigen it recognizes has not been identified. No qualities accompany the bases; no much larger clone lies one base away.

Relative to germline, V is missing 4 bases and J is missing 6 bases, with 4 bases of the junction outside any gene match. CDR3 length: 13 amino acids, cysteine to phenylalanine. The retained sequence is limited to the CDR3, 39 bases, with the frame set at the first base. As encoded in the germline V gene, CDR1 is SGHRS while CDR2 is YFSETQ. TCRbeta CDR3 regions were profiled by bias-controlled multiplex PCR amplification of genomic DNA with the immunoSEQ Assay. The paper's data handling went like this. The absolute abundance of each unique TCRbeta CDR3 region was quantified after sequences were collapsed and filtered. Differential abundance was assessed using a binomial (Fisher-equivalent) model and a beta-binomial model in which time-dependent variance fitted from healthy donors was added. Clones with fewer than 5 combined templates were removed, and differential abundance was called for clones with a Benjamini-Hochberg FDR below 0.01. In the beta-binomial model, variance was expressed as a function of the total template count across the two samples, in the form v = (b*log(k)+a)^2. The source is immuneACCESS, and TCRdb retained only in-frame sequences with V and J called. Part of the clones is not carried over; for the studies checked, unresolved V genes explain less than half of this, and the remainder is unexplained. That table furnishes V, J and clone size, whereas the DNA furnished D and trimming. In all, the sample holds 100,000 to 150,000 clones, and approximately 86% of those were seen once. Around 8.2% of the sample comes from the top ten.

No immune events, such as infections, were documented for the healthy donors during the collection period. Healthy-donor blood repertoires served as a training cohort to calibrate time-dependent variance in a beta-binomial model of T-cell clone differential abundance. The training cohort was composed of around ten healthy donors, 3 female and 7 male. Donor ages ranged from roughly 29 to 64 years, with an average of roughly 40 years. Obtained from a commercial supplier, whole blood was collected from each healthy donor at three time points set about 2 weeks apart. Genomic DNA was extracted from unsorted whole blood for immunosequencing.

The source is a person between 18 and 70 years old in good health. The sequencing input was blood. The chain joins TRBV5-1 to TRBJ1-2, and 9 junction bases match TRBD1. CDR3 loop: CASSPGQGNGYTF. Read as DNA, the sequence is TGCGCCAGCAGCCCCGGACAGGGGAATGGCTACACCTTC.